The 6 T cell receptor beta chains presented below share a single source sample, sequenced in a study of identical twins. TCRdb re-called the 5' RACE reads through MiXCR, storing one row per CDR3 protein. Here the sample spans 17,000 or so distinct CDR3 sequences, 55% to 75% being singletons. The sequencing input was memory (CD45RO+) T cells sorted from blood. These receptors were collected from a woman between 18 and 29 years old in good health. This table probably holds off-target reads from a library built for another chain.

The count of this clonotype is one. The CDR3 here is CSAAGTSGSEQYF. Here the CDR3 DNA reads TGCAGCGCCGCCGGGACTAGCGGTAGTGAGCAGTACTTC. The chain joins TRBV29-1 to TRBJ2-7; 11 bases agree with TRBD2. This CDR3 contains 13 residues. CDR1 SQVTM and CDR2 ANQGSEA come from the germline V gene. J lost 7 bases, V lost 7 bases, and 9 bases had no gene match.

This clonotype has a single count. The chain carries TRBV29-1 and TRBJ2-7, with 8 bases lining up with TRBD1. V shed 5 bases, J shed 2 bases, and the junction held 8 bases outside the gene matches. CDR1 and CDR2 from the germline V gene are SQVTM and ANQGSEA. The CDR3 has 14 amino acids. This CDR3 reads CSVLTGGLAYEQYF. In DNA form, the CDR3 reads TGCAGCGTTCTTACAGGGGGACTCGCCTACGAGCAGTACTTC.

With respect to this clonotype: A single base separates this from a much larger clone, so it may be a read error. The J gene is TRBJ2-7, the V gene TRBV10-2, with D possibly TRBD1 on 5 matching bases. This CDR3 region has 10 residues. Germline V gives CDR1 WSHSY, CDR2 SAAADI. Trimming pared 8 bases from V and 6 bases from J, leaving 8 bases between. CDR3: CASGQGEQYF. In DNA, the CDR3 is TGCGCCAGCGGACAAGGCGAGCAGTACTTC.

The chain couples TRBV7-9 to TRBJ2-7, with 11 bases that match TRBD2. The germline V gene has CDR1 SEHNR and CDR2 FQNEAQ (reference sequence). V trimming: 4 bases; J trimming: 1 base; junction bases outside the gene matches: 3. This CDR3 region has 15 residues. CDR3 nucleotide sequence: TGTGCCAGCAGCTCACTAGCGGGAGCTTCCTACGAGCAGTACTTC. This sequence encodes CASSSLAGASYEQYF. The whole variable domain, remainder taken from reference TRBV7-9 and TRBJ2-7, is DTGVSQNPRHKITKRGQNVTFRCDPISEHNRLYWYRQTLGQGPEFLTYFQNEAQLEKSRLLSDRFSAERPKGSFSTLEIQRTEQGDSAMYLCASSSLAGASYEQYFGPGTRLTVT.

This clonotype has just a few counts. CDR3 sequence (DNA): TGTGCCAGCATCCGGGGGAGACTGGGGGAAGATACGCAGTATTTT. This gives the protein CASIRGRLGEDTQYF. V gene TRBV2 combines with J gene TRBJ2-3; D may be TRBD2 (6 bases). Looked up from germline, CDR1 is SNHLY and CDR2 is FYNNEI. The CDR3 sequence is 15 residues long. V was pared by 7 bases and J by 5 bases, with 19 bases between.

V is TRBV19 and J is TRBJ2-1; 8 nucleotides match TRBD2. Trimming at V came to 5 bases and at J to 9 bases, leaving 9 bases not matched to a gene. The CDR3 contains 14 residues. Germline CDR1 and CDR2: LNHDA and SQIVND (reference sequence). The CDR3 DNA follows: TGTGCCAGTAGTTTGGGGACTAGACTGAGTGAGCAGTTCTTC. Translated, it gives CASSLGTRLSEQFF. The whole variable domain, remainder taken from reference TRBV19 and TRBJ2-1, is DGGITQSPKYLFRKEGQNVTLSCEQNLNHDAMYWYRQDPGQGLRLIYYSQIVNDFQKGDIAEGYSVSREKKESFPLTVTSAQKNPTAFYLCASSLGTRLSEQFFGPGTRLTVL.